These 25 T cell receptor beta chains came from one sample sequenced in a study of blood T cells in healthy people across ages. The second PCR ran roughly 7 to 11 cycles with a sample-barcoded 5' primer and J-beta primers. TCRdb redid the calling of the 5' RACE reads with MiXCR, one entry per CDR3 protein. The sample carries about 1,500,000 distinct CDR3 sequences, around 42% recorded once. The sequenced sample consisted of blood. The receptors shown here come from a woman under 30 in good health.

In its sample, this clonotype was seen a few times. The V call is TRBV5-1, the J call TRBJ1-4; D gene uncertain. CDR1 and CDR2 from the germline V gene are SGHRS and YFSETQ. The CDR3 sequence is 13 residues long. V lost 2 bases to trimming and J lost 8 bases, with 10 bases between them. CDR3 amino acids: CASSLGGVEKLFF. The CDR3 DNA reads as TGCGCCAGCAGCTTAGGCGGGGTCGAAAAACTGTTTTTT.

This clonotype was counted between two and nine times. The rearrangement links TRBV12-3 or TRBV12-4 to TRBJ1-3; no reliable D call. This CDR3 has 12 amino acids. V was shortened by 3 bases and J by 4 bases, with 4 bases between the two germline ends. This CDR3 is CASSFTGNTIYF. The CDR3 DNA is TGTGCCAGCAGTTTTACGGGAAACACCATATATTTT.

As regards this clonotype: One junction end does not reproduce the germline sequence, and a read error may be involved. The chain recombines TRBV7-2 with TRBJ1-2; weak D call: TRBD1 (5 bases). The CDR3 has 16 residues. Germline CDR1 SGHTA, CDR2 FQGNSA. CDR3 sequence (DNA): TGTGTCAGCAGCCCGCCCCCCGGTGAGGACACTAGTGGCTACACCTTC. It encodes CVSSPPPGEDTSGYTF.

V usage is TRBV20-1 and J usage is TRBJ2-7; D possibly corresponds to TRBD1 (5 bases). V lost 6 bases and J lost 1, with 13 bases in between. The CDR3 consists of 13 residues. CDR1 DFQATT and CDR2 SNEGSKA come from the germline V gene (reference sequence). In DNA, the CDR3 is TGCAGTGCAGGGGCGGTGGGGTCCTACGAGCAGTACTTC. This translates into CSAGAVGSYEQYF.

This clonotype has a handful of counts. The V gene is TRBV10-3, the J gene TRBJ2-1; 7 bases are a match to TRBD1. Germline assignment: CDR1 ENHRY and CDR2 SYGVKD. The J segment lost 5 bases and the V segment lost 10 bases, leaving 11 bases of the junction unmatched. The CDR3 contains 14 residues. Here the CDR3 DNA reads TGTGCCACCGTTGATCGGGACAGTAACAATGAGCAGTTCTTC. Translation gives CATVDRDSNNEQFF.

The rearrangement joins TRBV11-2 to TRBJ2-1; weak D call: TRBD2 (6 bases). CDR1 is SGHAT and CDR2 is FQNNGV in the germline V gene. CDR3 length: 16 residues. Trimming took off 2 bases at V and 2 bases at J, with 13 bases between the two ends. DNA for the CDR3: TGTGCCAGCAGCTTATTAGCGCGGGGTCCCTACAATGAGCAGTTCTTC. It translates to CASSLLARGPYNEQFF.

The chain has TRBV11-2 and TRBJ1-1; 9 bases line up with TRBD1. J gave up 6 bases and V 4 bases, and 9 bases lay outside the gene matches. Germline CDR1 SGHAT, CDR2 FQNNGV. This CDR3 is 15 amino acids long. CDR3 nucleotides: TGTGCCAGCAGCTCTTATGGACAGGGGCGTTCTGAAGCTTTCTTT. Its translation is CASSSYGQGRSEAFF.

This CDR3 is CATSRGTPNIYGYTF. Here the CDR3 DNA reads TGTGCCACCAGCCGCGGGACACCGAACATCTATGGCTACACCTTC. The rearrangement links TRBV15 to TRBJ1-2; TRBD1 is a possible D gene (6 bases). Germline CDR1 and CDR2: LNHNV and YYDKDF (reference sequence). This CDR3 contains 15 residues. The V and J ends lost 5 bases and 4 bases respectively, with 17 bases between them. Full variable domain (remainder filled in from reference TRBV15 and TRBJ1-2): DAMVIQNPRYQVTQFGKPVTLSCSQTLNHNVMYWYQQKSSQAPKLLFHYYDKDFNNEADTPDNFQSRRPNTSFCFLDIRSPGLGDTAMYLCATSRGTPNIYGYTFGSGTRLTVV.

This chain joins TRBV13 and TRBJ2-5; D is unresolved. Germline assignment: CDR1 PRHDT and CDR2 FYEKMQ (reference sequence). The CDR3 extends over 13 amino acids. Deletions cut 0 bases from V and 11 bases from J, with 13 bases between. CDR3 region: CASSLGDVPEQYF. The CDR3 nucleotides are TGTGCCAGCAGCTTAGGCGACGTACCGGAGCAGTACTTC.

This sequence joins TRBV30 and TRBJ2-1; 8 bases fit TRBD1. Germline V lookup: CDR1 GTSNPN, CDR2 SVGIG (reference sequence). The ends lost 5 bases at V and 8 bases at J; junction bases unmatched: 11. The CDR3 covers 14 residues. CDR3 DNA sequence: TGTGCCTGGGGGACAGGCGGCCTTTGGGATGAGCAGTTCTTC. Translation: CAWGTGGLWDEQFF. The full variable domain, completed using reference TRBV30 and TRBJ2-1, is SQTIHQWPATLVQPVGSPLSLECTVEGTSNPNLYWYRQAAGRGLQLLFYSVGIGQISSEVPQNLSASRPQDRQFILSSKKLLLSDSGFYLCAWGTGGLWDEQFFGPGTRLTVL.

V is TRBV24-1 and J is TRBJ1-5; D uncertain. V lost 8 bases to trimming and J lost 7 bases, with 14 bases between them. Germline V gene sequence: CDR1 KGHDR, CDR2 SFDVKD. This CDR3 is 13 amino acids long. CDR3 residues: CATTRMAGQPQHF. CDR3 DNA sequence: TGTGCCACCACTCGAATGGCTGGCCAGCCCCAGCATTTT.

This clonotype was recorded once. The gene calls are TRBV27 and TRBJ2-5; D call uncertain. The ends were cut back, 5 bases at V and 2 bases at J, with 6 bases in the middle. Germline V gene sequence: CDR1 MNHEY, CDR2 SMNVEV (reference sequence). CDR3 length: 12 amino acids. Here the CDR3 DNA reads TGTGCCAGCAGTATGAATCAAGAGACCCAGTACTTC. It encodes CASSMNQETQYF.

The V and J genes are TRBV5-1 and TRBJ2-5; D perhaps matches TRBD1 (6 bases). V shed 1 base and J shed 6 bases, with 19 bases lying between them. Germline CDR1 is SGHRS and CDR2 is YFSETQ. The CDR3 extends over 16 amino acids. CDR3 sequence reads: CASSLNSFQGLQTQYF. The CDR3, as DNA: TGCGCCAGCAGCTTGAATTCTTTCCAGGGGCTTCAGACCCAGTACTTC.

This clonotype was found many times. V gene TRBV29-1 combines with J gene TRBJ2-1; D may be TRBD1 or TRBD2 (5 bases each). CDR3 length equals 13 residues. V lost 2 bases, J lost 5 bases, and 10 bases lay in between. Germline CDR1 SQVTM, CDR2 ANQGSEA. The CDR3 is CSVEPGTDNEQFF. The CDR3 DNA sequence: TGCAGCGTTGAACCAGGGACCGACAATGAGCAGTTCTTC.

The rearrangement links TRBV4-1 to TRBJ2-7; weak D call: TRBD1 (6 bases). CDR3 length: 15 residues. Germline-derived CDR1 and CDR2 are MGHRA and YSYEKL. V lost 7 bases and J 7 bases, leaving 23 bases between the germline ends. CDR3 protein: CASISGQGFDNEQYF. The CDR3 coding sequence is TGCGCCAGCATCTCGGGACAAGGATTTGACAATGAGCAGTACTTC.

This chain connects TRBV7-2 to TRBJ1-2; D remains unclear. Trimming removed 1 base from V and 2 bases from J, with 5 bases in between. Germline CDR1 SGHTA, CDR2 FQGNSA. CDR3 length: 13 residues. CDR3 bases: TGTGCCAGCAGCTTAGAGATGAACTATGGCTACACCTTC. It encodes CASSLEMNYGYTF.

V is TRBV3-1 and J is TRBJ2-1; D tentatively fits TRBD1 or TRBD2 (6 bases each). The ends were cut back, 1 base at V and 13 bases at J, with 17 bases in the middle. This CDR3 has 14 amino acids. In germline, CDR1 is LGHDT, CDR2 YNNKEL (reference sequence). The CDR3 region has the DNA TGTGCCAGCAGCCAAGTGTTGGGGGGCGAGACCCAGTTCTTC. This encodes CASSQVLGGETQFF.

J is TRBJ2-2 and V is TRBV11-1; 7 bases fit TRBD2. Germline assignment: CDR1 SGHAT and CDR2 FQDESV (reference sequence). The CDR3 is 18 amino acids. J was trimmed by 2 bases and V by 3 bases; bases with no gene match: 12. CDR3 nucleotide sequence: TGTGCCAGCAGCTTGGGCCTCGGGAGGCGGGCCAACACCGGGGAGCTGTTTTTT. It yields the protein CASSLGLGRRANTGELFF.

The V gene is TRBV28, the J gene TRBJ2-5; weak D call: TRBD1 (6 bases). Germline CDR1 MDHEN, CDR2 SYDVKM. Trimming shortened V by 5 bases and J by 3 bases, and 19 bases separated the two germline ends. The CDR3 runs to 16 residues. In DNA form, the CDR3 reads TGTGCCAGCAGTCCCAGGACAGAGTTTAAGGAAGAGACCCAGTACTTC. Encoded protein: CASSPRTEFKEETQYF.

This clonotype has more than one count but fewer than ten. The genes are TRBV5-5 and TRBJ2-1, with D perhaps TRBD1 (5 bases). CDR1 and CDR2 from the germline V gene are SGHKS and YYEKEE (reference sequence). Deletions cut 0 bases from V and 11 bases from J, with 15 bases between. This CDR3 comprises 14 residues. DNA for the CDR3: TGTGCCAGCAGCTTGGGGGATGGGGCTCAGAAGCAGTTCTTC. Protein product: CASSLGDGAQKQFF.

There are a few counts of this clonotype. This chain uses TRBV5-5 with TRBJ1-2; the D is unclear. Germline V gene data show CDR1 as SGHKS and CDR2 as YYEKEE (reference sequence). V lost 0 bases to trimming and J lost 4 bases, with 10 bases between them. The CDR3 is 14 residues long. CDR3: CASSLDQSPYGYTF. As DNA, the CDR3 is TGTGCCAGCAGCTTGGATCAGTCCCCCTATGGCTACACCTTC. The complete variable domain, with remaining parts taken from reference TRBV5-5 and TRBJ1-2, reads DAGVTQSPTHLIKTRGQQVTLRCSPISGHKSVSWYQQVLGQGPQFIFQYYEKEERGRGNFPDRFSARQFPNYSSELNVNALLLGDSALYLCASSLDQSPYGYTFGSGTRLTVV.

The chain carries TRBV12-3 or TRBV12-4 and TRBJ1-5; tentative D call: TRBD1 (6 bases). The CDR3 is 12 residues long. Deletions cut 9 bases from V and 5 bases from J, with 11 bases between. CDR3 amino acids: CASKGGYQPQHF. CDR3 coding DNA: TGTGCCAGTAAGGGGGGGTATCAGCCCCAGCATTTT.

This clonotype was seen a few times. V usage is TRBV29-1 and J usage is TRBJ2-7; TRBD2 matches at 11 bases. V lost 5 bases to trimming and J lost 7 bases; unmatched junction nucleotides: 10. Germline CDR1 SQVTM, CDR2 ANQGSEA. The CDR3 totals 14 residues. CDR3 in DNA: TGCAGCGTTACCCTAGCGGGAGGCTCCAATGAGCAGTACTTC. Protein sequence: CSVTLAGGSNEQYF.

This chain connects TRBV27 to TRBJ2-2, with TRBD2 matching over 11 bases. From germline, CDR1 is MNHEY and CDR2 SMNVEV (reference sequence). V trimming: 8 bases; J trimming: 2 bases; junction bases outside the gene matches: 7. This CDR3 contains 16 residues. CDR3 coding DNA: TGTGCCAGCGGCGCCGGACTAGCGGGCAACACCGGGGAGCTGTTTTTT. Amino acid sequence: CASGAGLAGNTGELFF.

The chain is built from TRBV25-1 and TRBJ2-1, with D possibly matching TRBD2 (6 bases). V lost 7 bases, J lost 5 bases, and 9 bases lay in between. The CDR3 contains 12 residues. The germline V gene encodes CDR1 MGHDK and CDR2 SYGVNS. For the CDR3, the DNA is TGTGCCAGCACGGACTACCACAATGAGCAGTTCTTC. Protein: CASTDYHNEQFF.